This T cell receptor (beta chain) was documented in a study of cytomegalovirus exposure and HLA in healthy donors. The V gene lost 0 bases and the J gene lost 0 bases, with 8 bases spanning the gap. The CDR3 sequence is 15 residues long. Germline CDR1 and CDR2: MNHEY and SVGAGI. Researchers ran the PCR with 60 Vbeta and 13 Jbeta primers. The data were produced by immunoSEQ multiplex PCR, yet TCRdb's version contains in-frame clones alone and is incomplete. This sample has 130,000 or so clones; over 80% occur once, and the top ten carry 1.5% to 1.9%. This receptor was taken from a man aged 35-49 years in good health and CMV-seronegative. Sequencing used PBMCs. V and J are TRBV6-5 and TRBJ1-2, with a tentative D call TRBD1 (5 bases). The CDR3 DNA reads TGTGCCAGCAGTTACTCGGGGGGAGCTAACTATGGCTACACCTTC. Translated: CASSYSGGANYGYTF.